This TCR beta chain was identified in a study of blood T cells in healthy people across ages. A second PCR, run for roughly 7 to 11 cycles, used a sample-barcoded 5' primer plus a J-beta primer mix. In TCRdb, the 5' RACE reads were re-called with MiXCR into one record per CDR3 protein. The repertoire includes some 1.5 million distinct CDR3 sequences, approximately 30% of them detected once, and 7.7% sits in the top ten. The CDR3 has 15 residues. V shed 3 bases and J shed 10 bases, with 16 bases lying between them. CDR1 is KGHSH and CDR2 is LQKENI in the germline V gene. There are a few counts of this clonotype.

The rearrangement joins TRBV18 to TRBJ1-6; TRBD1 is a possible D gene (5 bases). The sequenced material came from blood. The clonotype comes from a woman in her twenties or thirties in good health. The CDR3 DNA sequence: TGTGCCAGCTCACCTTGGGCAGGGCCGGAATCACCCCTCCACTTT. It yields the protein CASSPWAGPESPLHF.